These 25 T cell receptor beta chains share one sample of origin, sequenced in a study of cytomegalovirus exposure and HLA in healthy donors. This PCR relied on a set of 60 Vbeta primers and 13 Jbeta primers. Clones were sequenced by immunoSEQ multiplex PCR, and TCRdb holds only the in-frame ones, with some missing. The data contain 100,000 to 150,000 clones, approximately 17% of them singletons. The source material was PBMCs. The receptor source for this set is a female donor in good health and CMV-seropositive.

The V gene is TRBV13, the J gene TRBJ2-1; D ambiguous. This CDR3 is built from 16 residues. V was shortened by 4 bases and J by 3 bases, with 16 bases between the two germline ends. Per the germline V gene, CDR1 is PRHDT and CDR2 is FYEKMQ (reference sequence). CDR3 in DNA: TGTGCCAGCAGCTCCCTTCTGGGCTCTTTCTACAATGAGCAGTTCTTC. Protein: CASSSLLGSFYNEQFF.

This clone has only a few counts. The chain links TRBV4-1 to TRBJ2-7; 7 bases map to TRBD2. Unmatched junction bases numbered 7, after V lost 6 bases and J lost 2 bases. This CDR3 has 14 amino acids. Per germline, CDR1 MGHRA and CDR2 YSYEKL. The chain's CDR3 is CASSSGLGAYEQYF. The CDR3 DNA reads TGCGCCAGCAGTTCTGGACTAGGGGCCTACGAGCAGTACTTC.

This clone was seen only a few times. The chain links TRBV29-1 to TRBJ2-5, with 9 bases lining up with TRBD2. In germline, CDR1 is SQVTM, CDR2 ANQGSEA. This CDR3 contains 15 residues. Trimming at V came to 2 bases and at J to 5 bases, leaving 9 bases not matched to a gene. In DNA form, the CDR3 reads TGCAGCGTTGAACTCGGCGGGGGGGCCTTCGAGACCCAGTACTTC. Amino acid sequence: CSVELGGGAFETQYF. Using reference TRBV29-1 and TRBJ2-5 for the parts outside the CDR3, the full variable domain is SAVISQKPSRDICQRGTSLTIQCQVDSQVTMMFWYRQQPGQSLTLIATANQGSEATYESGFVIDKFPISRPNLTFSTLTVSNMSPEDSSIYLCSVELGGGAFETQYFGPGTRLLVL.

This chain uses TRBV30 with TRBJ2-3; 13 nucleotides agree with TRBD2. Germline loops: CDR1 GTSNPN, CDR2 SVGIG (reference sequence). This CDR3 region has 17 residues. V was clipped by 4 bases and J by 2 bases; unmatched bases: 9. In DNA form, the CDR3 reads TGTGCCTGGAAACTAGCGGGGGGGCGGCACCACACAGATACGCAGTATTTT. Its protein is CAWKLAGGRHHTDTQYF. Looking up the rest from reference TRBV30 and TRBJ2-3 gives the full variable domain: SQTIHQWPATLVQPVGSPLSLECTVEGTSNPNLYWYRQAAGRGLQLLFYSVGIGQISSEVPQNLSASRPQDRQFILSSKKLLLSDSGFYLCAWKLAGGRHHTDTQYFGPGTRLTVL.

V and J are TRBV27 and TRBJ1-1; 9 nucleotides match TRBD1. The CDR3 runs to 19 residues. Per the germline V gene, CDR1 is MNHEY and CDR2 is SMNVEV (reference sequence). The J segment lost 2 bases and the V segment lost 1 base, leaving 14 bases of the junction unmatched. The CDR3 bases are TGTGCCAGCAGTTTATTCCCTCCAATACAGGGGGCGGGAAACACTGAAGCTTTCTTT. Its translation is CASSLFPPIQGAGNTEAFF.

This clone has only a few counts. V and J are TRBV7-9 and TRBJ1-6; the D gene is possibly TRBD1 (6 bases). V was clipped by 2 bases and J by 8 bases, with 10 bases between them. The germline CDR1 and CDR2 sequences are SEHNR and FQNEAQ (reference sequence). This CDR3 has 14 amino acids. In DNA, the CDR3 is TGTGCCAGCAGCTTACCCTGGACAGATTCACCCCTCCACTTT. Protein: CASSLPWTDSPLHF.

The V call is TRBV5-5, the J call TRBJ1-2; tentative D call: TRBD1 (5 bases). CDR1 is SGHKS and CDR2 is YYEKEE in the germline V gene (reference sequence). Trimming left V 6 bases short and J 3 bases short, with 18 bases between. There are 15 residues in the CDR3. CDR3 sequence reads: CASNIDGGIHYGYTF. In DNA form, the CDR3 reads TGTGCCAGCAATATTGATGGGGGGATACACTATGGCTACACCTTC.

This clone was seen a handful of times. CDR3 protein: CASSFGTGGNQPQHF. Written as DNA, the CDR3 is TGTGCCAGCAGCTTTGGGACAGGCGGCAATCAGCCCCAGCATTTT. V and J are TRBV7-9 and TRBJ1-5; 8 nucleotides agree with TRBD1. V lost 3 bases to trimming and J lost 2 bases; unmatched junction nucleotides: 3. Germline loops: CDR1 SEHNR, CDR2 FQNEAQ (reference sequence). CDR3 length: 15 amino acids.

This clone was observed a few times. The chain is built from TRBV7-2 and TRBJ2-7, with D tentatively TRBD2 (5 bases). There are 14 residues in the CDR3. V was trimmed by 1 base and J by 0 bases, leaving 7 bases between them. Germline V gene sequence: CDR1 SGHTA, CDR2 FQGNSA. DNA for the CDR3: TGTGCCAGCAGCTTAGGGACTTTCTCCTACGAGCAGTACTTC. As protein: CASSLGTFSYEQYF.

The rearrangement links TRBV2 to TRBJ2-1; 15 positions match TRBD2. The CDR3 loop spans 15 amino acids. V lost 6 bases and J lost 8; bases outside the gene matches: 5. Germline V gene sequence: CDR1 SNHLY, CDR2 FYNNEI. CDR3 coding DNA: TGTGCCAGCAGAAAGGGACTAGCGGGGGGATATGAGCAGTTCTTC. The encoded protein is CASRKGLAGGYEQFF.

This clone has more than one count but fewer than ten. This chain connects TRBV19 to TRBJ1-4; 8 bases align to TRBD1. The germline CDR1 and CDR2 sequences are LNHDA and SQIVND (reference sequence). The CDR3 totals 16 residues. The V segment lost 9 bases and the J segment 0 bases; nucleotides outside the gene matches: 9. The CDR3 loop is CASGQGRFATNEKLFF. The CDR3 DNA reads as TGTGCCAGCGGACAGGGTAGGTTTGCAACTAATGAAAAACTGTTTTTT.

This clone has a handful of counts. The DNA for the CDR3 is TGTGCCAGCAGTCAGGGGGCCTACGAGCAGTACTTC. Translation gives CASSQGAYEQYF. The chain couples TRBV28 to TRBJ2-7; 7 bases map to TRBD1. Trimming cost V 5 bases and J 2 bases; bases outside gene matches: 0. Per the germline V gene, CDR1 is MDHEN and CDR2 is SYDVKM. The CDR3 is 12 amino acids.

The rearrangement uses TRBV9 and TRBJ2-1; weak D call: TRBD1 (6 bases). The CDR3 extends over 16 amino acids. Germline values: CDR1 SGDLS, CDR2 YYNGEE. Trimming stripped 0 bases from V and 2 bases from J, with 12 bases between. The DNA for the CDR3 is TGTGCCAGCAGCGTAGGAGGGGGAGTGGCCTACAATGAGCAGTTCTTC. Protein: CASSVGGGVAYNEQFF.

The chain is built from TRBV5-1 and TRBJ2-2; tentatively, D is TRBD1 (5 bases). The CDR3 loop spans 14 amino acids. The germline CDR1 and CDR2 sequences are SGHRS and YFSETQ. V was clipped by 7 bases and J by 3 bases, with 13 bases between them. CDR3 loop: CASEQAPDTGELFF. The DNA of the CDR3 is TGCGCCAGCGAACAGGCCCCGGACACCGGGGAGCTGTTTTTT.

In regard to this clone: Relative to the germline gene, one junction end is altered; a read error may explain this. This rearrangement joins TRBV27 to TRBJ1-3; D remains unclear. CDR1 is MNHEY and CDR2 is SMNVEV in the germline V gene (reference sequence). The CDR3 covers 14 residues. The CDR3 is CASSLNRPTTTIYF. In DNA, the CDR3 is TGTGCCAGCAGTTTGAACCGGCCCACTACCACCATCTATTTT.

This clone has just a few counts. This chain uses TRBV4-3 with TRBJ2-5, with 10 bases fitting TRBD1. The J call may be faulty, since TRBJ2-7 better matches the DNA end. The CDR3 is 16 amino acids. Germline-derived CDR1 and CDR2 are LGHNA and YSLEER. CDR3 sequence (DNA): TGCGCCAGCAGCCCCGGACCCCGGGACAGGGGCGACGAGCAGTACTTC. As protein: CASSPGPRDRGDEQYF.

The rearrangement links TRBV28 to TRBJ1-3, with 7 nucleotides matching TRBD1. The J segment lost 2 bases and the V segment lost 4 bases, leaving 5 bases of the junction unmatched. Germline CDR1 and CDR2: MDHEN and SYDVKM. There are 15 residues in the CDR3. The CDR3: CASSSTGTTGNTIYF. The CDR3 bases are TGTGCCAGCAGTTCGACAGGGACGACTGGAAACACCATATATTTT.

A few counts support this clone. The V gene is TRBV5-1, the J gene TRBJ1-1; 8 bases are shared with TRBD1. J was trimmed by 4 bases and V by 4 bases; bases with no gene match: 12. CDR1 and CDR2 from the germline V gene are SGHRS and YFSETQ. The CDR3 runs to 16 residues. The CDR3 sequence: CASSPFLRGPFTEAFF. The CDR3 bases are TGCGCCAGCAGCCCTTTCCTCAGGGGGCCATTCACTGAAGCTTTCTTT.

The chain employs TRBV7-9 and TRBJ1-5; maybe TRBD1 (5 bases). This CDR3 spans 14 amino acids. Trimming removed 5 bases at V and 2 bases at J, with 10 bases between. CDR1 and CDR2 (germline): SEHNR, FQNEAQ (reference sequence). In DNA, the CDR3 is TGTGCCAGCAGCCCAACAGGCGGCAATCAGCCCCAGCATTTT. Translating it yields CASSPTGGNQPQHF.

The chain joins TRBV4-3 to TRBJ2-3, with a weak D call TRBD2 (6 bases). Germline values: CDR1 LGHNA, CDR2 YSLEER. The ends were cut back, 1 base at V and 8 bases at J, with 10 bases in the middle. CDR3 size: 13 residues. Here the CDR3 reads CASSQGEAGTQYF. The CDR3 DNA is TGCGCCAGCAGCCAAGGGGAAGCGGGTACGCAGTATTTT.

The chain couples TRBV19 to TRBJ1-1; the D is unclear. Germline V lookup: CDR1 LNHDA, CDR2 SQIVND (reference sequence). CDR3 length: 14 amino acids. Trimming removed 5 bases from V and 0 bases from J, with 10 bases in between. The CDR3 sequence: CASSVEQMNTEAFF. In DNA, the CDR3 is TGTGCCAGTAGTGTCGAACAGATGAACACTGAAGCTTTCTTT.

This sequence joins TRBV5-1 and TRBJ1-1; TRBD1 agrees at 9 bases. The CDR3 contains 13 residues. The J segment lost 6 bases and the V segment lost 0 bases, leaving 0 bases of the junction unmatched. The germline V gene encodes CDR1 SGHRS and CDR2 YFSETQ. Here the CDR3 DNA reads TGCGCCAGCAGCTTGGGGACAGGGGCTGAAGCTTTCTTT. It codes for CASSLGTGAEAFF.

The chain is built from TRBV6-1 and TRBJ2-7; 9 bases line up with TRBD1. J lost 4 bases, V lost 4 bases, and 2 bases had no gene match. CDR3 length: 13 amino acids. CDR1 and CDR2 (germline): MNHNS, SASEGT. The CDR3 nucleotides read TGTGCCAGCAGTGGGGACAGGGTATACGAGCAGTACTTC. Translating it yields CASSGDRVYEQYF.

This clone was detected a few times. This rearrangement joins TRBV18 to TRBJ2-1; the match to TRBD2 covers 7 bases. CDR1 and CDR2 from the germline V gene are KGHSH and LQKENI. This CDR3 comprises 18 residues. V dropped 5 bases and J dropped 5; count of bases not matched to a gene: 18. The CDR3 is CASSSGRPSINPHNEQFF. The CDR3 coding sequence is TGTGCCAGCTCATCCGGGAGGCCCTCCATTAATCCCCACAATGAGCAGTTCTTC.

This clone showed up just a few times. The V call is TRBV29-1, the J call TRBJ1-2, with TRBD1 matching 9 bases. V lost 0 bases, J lost 7 bases, and 6 bases stayed unmatched. Germline lookup yields CDR1 SQVTM and CDR2 ANQGSEA. The length of the CDR3 is 14 residues. This CDR3 reads CSVEDHGTGFGYTF. The CDR3 nucleotides read TGCAGCGTTGAAGACCACGGGACAGGGTTTGGCTACACCTTC.